A single T cell receptor beta chain is shown here with its context. As yet, its antigen is unknown. TCRdb's copy holds only in-frame clones and misses some; the assay was immunoSEQ multiplex PCR. The data show nearly 1,000,000 clones, approximately 76% seen once. The CDR3 spans 15 residues. From germline, CDR1 is SGHAT and CDR2 FQDESV (reference sequence). V gave up 1 base and J gave up 1 base, with 11 bases separating them. This specimen comes from a study of shared clonotypes between healthy human individuals. Overall study context: The donor pool was made up of a couple of women and a few men aged 18 to 49. Donors had three CD4 naive, three CD4 memory, two CD8 naive and one CD8 memory plate apiece.

General study points: The generation probabilities recorded for non-shared clonotypes fell below those of clonotypes shared by all four donors.

This TCR derives from a young man in good health. V and J are TRBV11-1 and TRBJ2-7; D call uncertain. Sample: memory CD4+ T cells sorted from blood. Subset specified: CD45RA-negative fraction. The CDR3 DNA sequence: TGTGCCAGCAGCTTAGTCGGCGCATCGTCCTACGAGCAGTACTTC. Protein: CASSLVGASSYEQYF.